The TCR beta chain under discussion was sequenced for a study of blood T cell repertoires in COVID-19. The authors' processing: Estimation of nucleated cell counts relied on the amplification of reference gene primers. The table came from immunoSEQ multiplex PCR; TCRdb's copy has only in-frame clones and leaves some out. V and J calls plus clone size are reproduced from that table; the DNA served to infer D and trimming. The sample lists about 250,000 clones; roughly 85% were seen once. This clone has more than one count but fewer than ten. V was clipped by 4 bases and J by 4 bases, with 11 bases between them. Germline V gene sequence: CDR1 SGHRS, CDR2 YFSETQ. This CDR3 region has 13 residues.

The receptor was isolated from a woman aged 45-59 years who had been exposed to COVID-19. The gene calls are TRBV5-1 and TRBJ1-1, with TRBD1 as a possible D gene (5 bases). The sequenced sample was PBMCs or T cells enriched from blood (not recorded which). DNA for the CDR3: TGCGCCAGCAGCCGGGGCGGGAGCACTGAAGCTTTCTTT. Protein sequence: CASSRGGSTEAFF.